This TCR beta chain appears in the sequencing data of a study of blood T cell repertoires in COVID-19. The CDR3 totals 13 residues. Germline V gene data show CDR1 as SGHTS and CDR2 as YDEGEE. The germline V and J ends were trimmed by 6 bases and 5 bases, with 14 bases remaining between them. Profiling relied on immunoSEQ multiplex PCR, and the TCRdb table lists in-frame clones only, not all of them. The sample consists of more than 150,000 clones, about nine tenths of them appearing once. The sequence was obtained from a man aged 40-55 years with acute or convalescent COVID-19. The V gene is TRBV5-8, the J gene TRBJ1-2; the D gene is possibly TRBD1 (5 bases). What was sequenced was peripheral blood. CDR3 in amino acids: CASNQGTDYGYTF. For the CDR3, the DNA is TGTGCCAGCAACCAAGGGACTGATTATGGCTACACCTTC.